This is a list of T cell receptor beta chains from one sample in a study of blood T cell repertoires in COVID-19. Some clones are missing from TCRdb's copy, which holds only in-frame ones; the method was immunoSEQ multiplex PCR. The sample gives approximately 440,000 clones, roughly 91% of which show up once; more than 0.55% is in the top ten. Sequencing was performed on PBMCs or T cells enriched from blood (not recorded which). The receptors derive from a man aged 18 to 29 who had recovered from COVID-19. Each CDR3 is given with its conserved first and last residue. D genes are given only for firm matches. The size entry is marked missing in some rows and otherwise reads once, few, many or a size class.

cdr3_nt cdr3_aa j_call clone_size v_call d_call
TGTGCCAGCAGCCAAGTTGGGACTAGCACAGATACGCAGTATTTT CASSQVGTSTDTQYF TRBJ2-3 - TRBV3-1/TRBV3-2 -
TGTGCCAGCAGTCCCCGCGGGGAAGGAAAGAATGAAGCTTTCTTT CASSPRGEGKNEAFF TRBJ1-1 - TRBV6-5 -
TGTGCCAGCAGCTTTCTGGGAGGAGAGCAGTTCTTC CASSFLGGEQFF TRBJ2-1 - TRBV7-3 -
TGTGCCAGCAGTGCGGGAGGGGGCAGGTGCTTC CASSAGGGRCF TRBJ2-4 - TRBV2 -
TGTGCCAGCAGTGAAGCGAGAAGGAGCTCTGGAAACACCATATATTTT CASSEARRSSGNTIYF TRBJ1-3 - TRBV2 -
TGTGCCAGCAGTTTTGGGCCAGGCTTCGATCAGCCCCAGCATTTT CASSFGPGFDQPQHF TRBJ1-5 - TRBV28 -
TGTGCCAGCAGCTCGCGCCGGGACACGCCTGGGACTGAAGCTTTCTTT CASSSRRDTPGTEAFF TRBJ1-1 - TRBV11-2 -
TGCAGCGTTGAAGGACTAGCGGAGTCCTACGAGCAGTACTTC CSVEGLAESYEQYF TRBJ2-7 - TRBV29-1 TRBD2
TGTGCCAGCAGCGAGACAGGGGGCGAAGCCAAAAACATTCAGTACTTC CASSETGGEAKNIQYF TRBJ2-4 - TRBV14 TRBD1
TGTGCCAGCAGCTTACTTGGACAGGGGATTGGATATGAGCAGTTCTTC CASSLLGQGIGYEQFF TRBJ2-1 once TRBV7-9 TRBD1
TGCAGCGTTCTCTTTAGCTCTAGGGAGACCCAGTACTTC CSVLFSSRETQYF TRBJ2-5 - TRBV29-1 -
TGTGCCAGCAGCTTGGCCTCTCGAGGCCACGAGCAGTACTTC CASSLASRGHEQYF TRBJ2-7 - TRBV5-4 -
TGTGCCAGTACAGGGGATTCCTACGAGCAGTACTTC CASTGDSYEQYF TRBJ2-7 few TRBV2 TRBD1
TGTGCCAGCAGCACCGGACAGGGCTCTGGAAACACCATATATTTT CASSTGQGSGNTIYF TRBJ1-3 - TRBV2 TRBD1
TGTGCCAGCAGCTCGGTGGGGGGGACCGCTGAAGCTTTCTTT CASSSVGGTAEAFF TRBJ1-1 - TRBV11-2 -
TGTGCCAGCAGTGTTGGAGGGAGAAACACCATATATTTT CASSVGGRNTIYF TRBJ1-3 - TRBV2 -
TGTGCCAGCAGTTTTGGGGCAGGGGTGAACCAGCCCCAGCATTTT CASSFGAGVNQPQHF TRBJ1-5 - TRBV28 -
TGCGCCAGCATGAGCGCGAACACCGGGGAGCTGTTTTTT CASMSANTGELFF TRBJ2-2 - TRBV5-1 -
TGTGCCAGCAGCCAGGGACTAGTCAATGAGCAGTTCTTC CASSQGLVNEQFF TRBJ2-1 - TRBV5-6 TRBD2
TGTGCCAGCAGCTTAGGTGGGGAGGCTGGAGAGACCCAGTACTTC CASSLGGEAGETQYF TRBJ2-5 - TRBV11-3 -
TGTGCCAGCAGAGGGACAGGGGCCTATAATTCACCCCTCCACTTT CASRGTGAYNSPLHF TRBJ1-6 - TRBV25-1 TRBD1
TGTGCCAGCAGTGACTCGCTGGGCGCTGGGGCCAACGTCCTGACTTTC CASSDSLGAGANVLTF TRBJ2-6 - TRBV6-4 -
TGTGCCAGCAGCTCAGCGTATTCTGTCGCCGGAAACACCATATATTTT CASSSAYSVAGNTIYF TRBJ1-3 - TRBV11-2 -
TGTGCCAGCGAGAAAACAGGGGGGATGAACACTGAAGCTTTCTTT CASEKTGGMNTEAFF TRBJ1-1 - TRBV2 TRBD1
TGTGCCAGCAGTACACAGGGATACGAGCAGTACTTC CASSTQGYEQYF TRBJ2-7 - TRBV6-5 -
TGTGCCAGCAGCTCCACCGGGACAGTAAACTATGGCTACACCTTC CASSSTGTVNYGYTF TRBJ1-2 - TRBV11-2 TRBD1
TGTGCCAGCAGCTTAGATTCTCGGGGGAACACTGAAGCTTTCTTT CASSLDSRGNTEAFF TRBJ1-1 - TRBV13 -
TGTGCCTGGAGTGTACAGGGTGGGGGTTCACCCCTCCACTTT CAWSVQGGGSPLHF TRBJ1-6 - TRBV30 -